The 11 T cell receptor beta chains reported below all come from one sample, sequenced in a study of shared clonotypes between healthy human individuals. Repertoires were generated with immunoSEQ multiplex PCR, while TCRdb's copy carries only in-frame clones and drops some. This table has some 1,900,000 clones, about 95% appearing once. Naive CD8 populations comprised CD45RO-negative cells positively selected for CCR7, excluding terminally differentiated effector memory CD45RA+ cells. The sample consisted of naive CD8+ T cells sorted from blood. The receptors come from a man younger than 35 in good health.

V gene TRBV30 combines with J gene TRBJ2-3; D is unclear. The germline CDR1 and CDR2 sequences are GTSNPN and SVGIG (reference sequence). V was trimmed by 2 bases and J by 0 bases, leaving 12 bases between them. The CDR3 is made up of 15 amino acids. CDR3 DNA sequence: TGTGCCTGGAGTCAATTCAGCCCTAGCACAGATACGCAGTATTTT. Amino acid sequence: CAWSQFSPSTDTQYF.

On this clone: Other DNA variants within this sample encode the same CDR3. V and J are TRBV7-2 and TRBJ1-1; no reliable D call. This CDR3 has 15 amino acids. Germline V CDR1 and CDR2: SGHTA, FQGNSA. Trimming took off 1 base at V and 0 bases at J, with 9 bases between the two ends. CDR3 coding DNA: TGTGCCAGCAGCTTAGGCCCTAGGGTGAACACTGAAGCTTTCTTT. Protein sequence: CASSLGPRVNTEAFF.

The chain couples TRBV7-6 to TRBJ1-2; D unresolved. Trimming took 5 bases from V and 2 from J, leaving 12 bases between them. Germline CDR1 reads SGHVS; CDR2 reads FNYEAQ. The CDR3 consists of 14 residues. DNA for the CDR3: TGTGCCAGCAGCCCTACCAACACCAACTATGGCTACACCTTC. It codes for CASSPTNTNYGYTF.

The gene calls are TRBV2 and TRBJ1-1; possible D gene TRBD1, 6 bases. There are 13 residues in the CDR3. Looked up from germline, CDR1 is SNHLY and CDR2 is FYNNEI. V lost 6 bases to trimming and J lost 5 bases, with 13 bases between them. The CDR3 nucleotides read TGTGCCAGCAGGGCAGGGGTTGGTACTGAAGCTTTCTTT. Protein sequence: CASRAGVGTEAFF.

The chain joins TRBV28 to TRBJ1-1, with 8 bases matching TRBD1. CDR3 length: 16 amino acids. V shed 6 bases, J shed 0 bases, and the junction held 9 bases outside the gene matches. Germline V CDR1 and CDR2: MDHEN, SYDVKM. This CDR3 reads CASSPDREVLNTEAFF. CDR3 bases: TGTGCCAGCAGCCCGGACAGGGAGGTTCTGAACACTGAAGCTTTCTTT.

This clone was detected once. The chain combines TRBV2 with TRBJ1-1; 7 nucleotides match TRBD1. This CDR3 is 15 amino acids long. V gave up 6 bases and J gave up 3 bases; unmatched junction bases: 10. CDR1 SNHLY and CDR2 FYNNEI come from the germline V gene. The CDR3 nucleotides read TGTGCCAGCAGCGAGGGGCCAGGGGGGCACACTGAAGCTTTCTTT. It translates to CASSEGPGGHTEAFF.

With respect to this clone: The germline gene is not matched at one end of the junction; a read error may be the cause. This chain connects TRBV7-7 to TRBJ2-7, with unresolved D. This CDR3 is 13 amino acids long. CDR1 and CDR2 from the germline V gene are SSHAT and FNYEAQ (reference sequence). CDR3 DNA sequence: TGTGCTAGCAGCTTAACTTCCCAATACGAGCAGTACTTC. Its translation is CASSLTSQYEQYF.

The rearrangement joins TRBV7-9 to TRBJ2-1, with TRBD1 matching over 7 bases. The germline gives CDR1 SEHNR, CDR2 FQNEAQ (reference sequence). CDR3 size: 12 residues. V trimming: 11 bases; J trimming: 6 bases; junction bases outside the gene matches: 7. CDR3 in DNA: TGTGCCTCGACAGGGACGCGCAATGAGCAGTTCTTC. This encodes CASTGTRNEQFF.

The chain combines TRBV10-2 with TRBJ2-3, with D perhaps TRBD2 (6 bases). Germline CDR1 and CDR2: WSHSY and SAAADI. The CDR3 totals 14 residues. Trimming stripped 4 bases from V and 0 bases from J, with 8 bases between. The CDR3: CASSGGTSTDTQYF. In nucleotides, the CDR3 is TGCGCCAGCAGTGGCGGGACTAGCACAGATACGCAGTATTTT.

The gene calls are TRBV27 and TRBJ1-4, with D possibly TRBD1 on 6 matching bases. Germline assignment: CDR1 MNHEY and CDR2 SMNVEV (reference sequence). With 6 bases removed from V and 8 bases from J, the gap between germline ends came to 19 bases. This CDR3 region has 15 residues. The CDR3 sequence: CASRNQGPVEEKLFF. The CDR3 bases are TGTGCCAGCAGGAACCAGGGGCCGGTTGAGGAAAAACTGTTTTTT.

On this clone itself: The same CDR3 also results from other DNA sequences found in this sample. This chain uses TRBV27 with TRBJ1-5; D is possibly TRBD1 (6 bases). Germline V gene data show CDR1 as MNHEY and CDR2 as SMNVEV (reference sequence). Between the trimmed V and J ends, which lost 3 bases and 5 bases, there was a span of 8 bases. The CDR3 runs to 13 residues. The CDR3 nucleotides read TGTGCCAGCAGTTTCAGGGGAGATCAGCCCCAGCATTTT. It codes for CASSFRGDQPQHF.